This T cell receptor beta chain was recovered during a study of cytomegalovirus exposure and HLA in healthy donors. Study background: In a later analysis, the approximately 110 validation repertoires were reported to have used the same platform as the approximately 690 first-cohort repertoires.

As regards this clone: Its antigen is not known.

Whole-study results and caveats: A list of 150 to 200 TCR beta chains associated with cytomegalovirus was given. Subsequent analysis of the 100 to 150 validation repertoires found a tendency for first-cohort TCR clusters to co-occur.

While the first cohort had fewer than 850 subjects, the donors belonged to the separate validation cohort of fewer than 150 subjects. Only in-frame clones appear in the TCRdb table, and some are missing; sequencing was by immunoSEQ multiplex PCR. The repertoire consists of nearly 110,000 clones, with about nine tenths occurring once and the leading ten covering roughly 2%. The sample consisted of PBMCs. The receptor's source is a young woman in good health and CMV-seropositive.

The DNA of the CDR3 is TGTGCCAGCAGCTTACTAGGGAGGAACACTGAAGCTTTCTTT. Amino acid sequence: CASSLLGRNTEAFF. The chain is built from TRBV7-2 and TRBJ1-1; D is unclear. Germline values: CDR1 SGHTA, CDR2 FQGNSA. The CDR3 is 14 amino acids. Trimming left V 2 bases short and J 1 base short, with 8 bases between.